The 3 T cell receptor beta chains below were found in one sample sequenced in a study of early T cells in non-severe SARS-CoV-2 infection. TCRdb used MiXCR to reprocess the 5' RACE reads, holding one entry per CDR3 protein. This table holds about 50,000 distinct CDR3 sequences, about 9.3% found once. The specimen sequenced was whole blood. Receptors originate from an adult who was a healthcare worker with PCR-confirmed SARS-CoV-2 infection or an uninfected control (not recorded which).

This rearrangement joins TRBV2 to TRBJ1-1; D unresolved. Germline V lookup: CDR1 SNHLY, CDR2 FYNNEI. This CDR3 has 12 residues. V lost 8 bases, J lost 5 bases, and 12 bases lay in between. The CDR3 is CASFLLRTEAFF. In DNA form, the CDR3 reads TGTGCCAGCTTCCTACTTAGGACTGAAGCTTTCTTT.

In this sample, this clonotype turned up many times. The chain employs TRBV9 and TRBJ2-2; D possibly corresponds to TRBD1 (6 bases). The germline V gene encodes CDR1 SGDLS and CDR2 YYNGEE. Trimming left V 3 bases short and J 6 bases short, with 15 bases between. This CDR3 is built from 15 residues. As DNA, the CDR3 is TGTGCCAGCAGCGCCCGGGACATTGGGTCCGGGGAGCTGTTTTTT. Protein product: CASSARDIGSGELFF.

This clonotype is medium-sized within its sample. The chain has TRBV6-5 and TRBJ1-5; D unresolved. Trimming shortened V by 5 bases and J by 0 bases, and 5 bases separated the two germline ends. CDR3 size: 13 residues. Germline assignment: CDR1 MNHEY and CDR2 SVGAGI. The CDR3 protein is CASSRYSNQPQHF. DNA for the CDR3: TGTGCCAGCAGTCGATATAGCAATCAGCCCCAGCATTTT.